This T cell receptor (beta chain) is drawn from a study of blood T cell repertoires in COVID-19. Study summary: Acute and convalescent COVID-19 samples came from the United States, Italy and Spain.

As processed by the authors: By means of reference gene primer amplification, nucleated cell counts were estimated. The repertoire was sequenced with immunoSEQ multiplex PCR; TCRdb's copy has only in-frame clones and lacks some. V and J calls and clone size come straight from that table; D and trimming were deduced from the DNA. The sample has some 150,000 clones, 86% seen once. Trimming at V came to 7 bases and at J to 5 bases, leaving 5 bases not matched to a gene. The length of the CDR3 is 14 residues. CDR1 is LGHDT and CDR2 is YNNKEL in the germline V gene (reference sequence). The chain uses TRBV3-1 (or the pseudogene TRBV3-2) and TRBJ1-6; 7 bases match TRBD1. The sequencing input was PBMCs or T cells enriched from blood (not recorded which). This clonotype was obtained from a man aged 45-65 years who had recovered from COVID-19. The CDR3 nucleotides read TGTGCCAGCAACCTGGGACAGAATAATTCACCCCTCCACTTT. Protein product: CASNLGQNNSPLHF.